This TCR beta chain was identified during a study of PD-L1 blockade in urothelial cancer. Study-level background: Treatment start was followed by blood analysis at 3 weeks (second dose) and again at 6 weeks.

V dropped 1 base and J dropped 5 bases, with 14 bases sitting between them. The CDR3 extends over 15 amino acids. Germline lookup yields CDR1 SGHAT and CDR2 FQNNGV. As for time point: peripheral blood 6 weeks after treatment start. There were between 1 and 8 samples from each patient, taken pretreatment and on-treatment. Generated by immunoSEQ multiplex PCR, the TCRdb table keeps only in-frame clones and is missing some. The sample comprises about 30,000 clones, about 79% of which are singletons, and about 3% rests with the top ten. The TCR comes from a man in his sixties or seventies with urothelial cancer. V and J are TRBV11-2 and TRBJ2-5, with a possible D match to TRBD2 (7 bases). The input for sequencing was PBMCs, taken around atezolizumab (anti-PD-L1) treatment. The CDR3 nucleotides read TGTGCCAGCAGCTTAGCGGGCGGGGGCCGGGAGACCCAGTACTTC. Encoded protein: CASSLAGGGRETQYF.